This is a list of T cell receptor beta chains from one sample in a study of Ad26.COV2.S vaccination and SARS-CoV-2 variants. Sequencing used immunoSEQ multiplex PCR; TCRdb keeps in-frame clones, though not all of them. This repertoire shows almost 400,000 clones, approximately 90% found once; its top ten account for around 2%. The material was peripheral blood, obtained in a trial of Ad26.COV2.S vaccine versus placebo. The receptors come from a person aged 18-65 years who received the Ad26.COV2.S COVID-19 vaccine or a placebo. CDR3s leave out the opening cysteine and the closing phenylalanine or tryptophan. D genes are given only for firm matches.

CDR3aa: ATRGPNKYYEQY
d_gene: .
v_gene: TRBV28

CDR3aa: ASSPGGRSYEQY
d_gene: .
v_gene: TRBV6-5

CDR3aa: ASSLAGGLLETQY
d_gene: .
v_gene: TRBV5-1

CDR3aa: ASSYSGVTDTQY
d_gene: .
v_gene: TRBV6-5

CDR3aa: ATQSGLAVYSPLH
d_gene: .
v_gene: TRBV30

CDR3aa: ASSEVGVYEQY
d_gene: .
v_gene: TRBV6-1

CDR3aa: ASSQPPWGQPQH
d_gene: .
v_gene: TRBV6-2/TRBV6-3

CDR3aa: ATTGTNYGYT
d_gene: .
v_gene: TRBV28

CDR3aa: ASSGQAYTEAF
d_gene: TRBD1
v_gene: TRBV6-5

CDR3aa: ASTPGDQPQH
d_gene: .
v_gene: TRBV12-3/TRBV12-4

CDR3aa: ASSRVLGDNEQF
d_gene: .
v_gene: TRBV3-1/TRBV3-2